These T cell receptor beta chains were read from a single sample in a study of a mutant IDH1 vaccine in newly diagnosed glioma. These receptors lack a known antigen. Assay used: immunoSEQ multiplex PCR; TCRdb lists only in-frame clones, some missing. The repertoire holds roughly 70,000 clones, with about 87% as singletons. Sequencing used PBMCs, obtained from a glioma patient whose treatment included an IDH1 peptide vaccine. These receptors originate from a man in his late teens or twenties with glioma. CDR3s include the opening cysteine and the closing phenylalanine or tryptophan. A D gene is named only where the DNA matches it firmly. Clone size is stated in some rows and not others, as once, few, many or a class when expanded.

v_gene: TRBV27
abundance: NA
j_gene: TRBJ2-6
d_gene: TRBD1
CDR3aa: CASNLRGHPSGANVLTF
CDR3nt: TGTGCCAGCAACCTTAGGGGGCACCCTAGCGGGGCCAACGTCCTGACTTTC

v_gene: TRBV9
abundance: NA
j_gene: TRBJ2-1
d_gene: TRBD2
CDR3aa: CASSTTSGGYNEQFF
CDR3nt: TGTGCCAGCAGCACCACTAGCGGGGGCTACAATGAGCAGTTCTTC

v_gene: TRBV14
abundance: NA
j_gene: TRBJ1-1
d_gene: NA
CDR3aa: CASSRLHTEAFF
CDR3nt: TGTGCCAGCAGCCGGCTGCACACTGAAGCTTTCTTT

v_gene: TRBV10-2
abundance: NA
j_gene: TRBJ1-1
d_gene: TRBD1
CDR3aa: CASSFEQGGTEAFF
CDR3nt: TGCGCCAGCAGTTTCGAACAGGGGGGCACTGAAGCTTTCTTT

v_gene: TRBV6-5
abundance: once
j_gene: TRBJ1-2
d_gene: NA
CDR3aa: CASRIQGRNYGYTF
CDR3nt: TGTGCCAGCAGAATACAGGGCCGAAACTATGGCTACACCTTC

v_gene: TRBV6-5
abundance: NA
j_gene: TRBJ1-2
d_gene: TRBD1
CDR3aa: CASSPRTGGDYGYTF
CDR3nt: TGTGCCAGCAGTCCTCGGACAGGGGGCGACTATGGCTACACCTTC

v_gene: TRBV9
abundance: few
j_gene: TRBJ2-7
d_gene: NA
CDR3aa: CASSVGLAYEQYF
CDR3nt: TGTGCCAGCAGCGTAGGTCTAGCCTACGAGCAGTACTTC

v_gene: TRBV5-1
abundance: NA
j_gene: TRBJ2-7
d_gene: TRBD2
CDR3aa: CASSPTSGSSYEQYF
CDR3nt: TGCGCCAGCAGCCCCACTAGCGGTTCGTCCTACGAGCAGTACTTC

v_gene: TRBV29-1
abundance: few
j_gene: TRBJ1-1
d_gene: TRBD1
CDR3aa: CSAFTGDTEAFF
CDR3nt: TGCAGCGCCTTCACAGGGGACACTGAAGCTTTCTTT

v_gene: TRBV5-8
abundance: NA
j_gene: TRBJ1-6
d_gene: TRBD1
CDR3aa: CAPYSQGPKGVNSPLHF
CDR3nt: TGTGCCCCCTACTCACAGGGGCCCAAGGGCGTTAATTCACCCCTCCACTTT

v_gene: TRBV27
abundance: NA
j_gene: TRBJ2-1
d_gene: TRBD2
CDR3aa: CASGLLELAGVNSYNEQFF
CDR3nt: TGTGCCAGCGGGCTATTGGAGCTAGCGGGGGTGAACTCCTACAATGAGCAGTTCTTC

v_gene: TRBV7-9
abundance: NA
j_gene: TRBJ2-7
d_gene: TRBD1
CDR3aa: CASSSGQGVFYEQYF
CDR3nt: TGTGCCAGCAGCTCCGGACAGGGTGTTTTCTACGAGCAGTACTTC

v_gene: TRBV27
abundance: NA
j_gene: TRBJ2-2
d_gene: NA
CDR3aa: CASRGPTGELFF
CDR3nt: TGTGCCAGCAGGGGGCCCACCGGGGAGCTGTTTTTT